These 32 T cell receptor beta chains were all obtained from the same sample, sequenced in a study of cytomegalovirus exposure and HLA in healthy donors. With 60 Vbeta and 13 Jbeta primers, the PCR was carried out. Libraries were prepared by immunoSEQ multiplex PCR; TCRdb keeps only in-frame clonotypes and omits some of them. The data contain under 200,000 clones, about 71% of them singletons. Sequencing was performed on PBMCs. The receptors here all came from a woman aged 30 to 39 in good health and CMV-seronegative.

The DNA of the CDR3 is TGTGCCAGCAGACGTCCGGGACAGGGGGCGGACTATGGCTACACCTTC. Its translation: CASRRPGQGADYGYTF. The V gene is TRBV7-9, the J gene TRBJ1-2; 12 nucleotides align to TRBD1. The junction had 8 bases not matched to a gene; V was cut back by 6 bases and J by 3 bases. The germline V gene has CDR1 SEHNR and CDR2 FQNEAQ (reference sequence). The CDR3 has 16 amino acids.

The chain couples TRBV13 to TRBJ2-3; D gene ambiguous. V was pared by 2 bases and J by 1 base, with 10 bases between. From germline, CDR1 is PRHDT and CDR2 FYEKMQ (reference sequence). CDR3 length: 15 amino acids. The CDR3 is CASSLPSGRTDTQYF. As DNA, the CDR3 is TGTGCCAGCAGCTTACCCTCAGGCCGCACAGATACGCAGTATTTT.

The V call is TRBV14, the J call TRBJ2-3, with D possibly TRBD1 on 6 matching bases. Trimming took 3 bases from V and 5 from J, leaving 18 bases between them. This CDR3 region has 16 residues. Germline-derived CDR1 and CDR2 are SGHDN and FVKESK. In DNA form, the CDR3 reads TGTGCCAGCAGCCATTTCCCGGGGCAGGGGAAAGATACGCAGTATTTT. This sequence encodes CASSHFPGQGKDTQYF.

As DNA, the CDR3 is TGTGCCAGCAGTGAGAGGGTGGGGTACGAGCAGTACTTC. Residues: CASSERVGYEQYF. The V and J genes are TRBV5-4 and TRBJ2-7; weak D call: TRBD2 (5 bases). V lost 5 bases and J lost 4, with 13 bases in between. Per the germline V gene, CDR1 is SGHNT and CDR2 is YYREEE (reference sequence). The CDR3 length is 13 residues. The full variable domain, with the rest looked up from reference TRBV5-4 and TRBJ2-7, is ETGVTQSPTHLIKTRGQQVTLRCSSQSGHNTVSWYQQALGQGPQFIFQYYREEENGRGNFPPRFSGLQFPNYSSELNVNALELDDSALYLCASSERVGYEQYFGPGTRLTVT.

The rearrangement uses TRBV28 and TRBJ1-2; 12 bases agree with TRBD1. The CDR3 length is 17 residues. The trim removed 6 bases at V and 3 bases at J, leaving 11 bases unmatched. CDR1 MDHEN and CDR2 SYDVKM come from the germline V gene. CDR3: CASSLGGQGAFYYGYTF. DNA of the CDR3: TGTGCCAGCAGCTTGGGGGGACAGGGGGCTTTTTACTATGGCTACACCTTC.

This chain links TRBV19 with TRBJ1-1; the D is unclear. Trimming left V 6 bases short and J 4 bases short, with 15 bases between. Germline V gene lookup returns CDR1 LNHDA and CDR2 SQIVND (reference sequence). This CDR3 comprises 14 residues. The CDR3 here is CASRPIQAGTEAFF. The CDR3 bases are TGTGCCAGTAGACCCATTCAGGCGGGCACTGAAGCTTTCTTT.

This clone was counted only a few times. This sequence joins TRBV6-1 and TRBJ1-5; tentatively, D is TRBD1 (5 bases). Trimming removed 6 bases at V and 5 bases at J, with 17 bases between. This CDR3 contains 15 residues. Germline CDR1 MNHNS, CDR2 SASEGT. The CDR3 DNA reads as TGTGCCAGCAGAGCTTTGACAGAACTCTATCAGCCCCAGCATTTT. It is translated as CASRALTELYQPQHF.

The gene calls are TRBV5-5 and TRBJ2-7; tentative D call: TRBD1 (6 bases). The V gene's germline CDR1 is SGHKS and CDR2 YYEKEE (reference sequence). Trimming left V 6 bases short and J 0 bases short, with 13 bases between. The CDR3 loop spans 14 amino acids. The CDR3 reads CASTSRDNSYEQYF. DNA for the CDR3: TGTGCCAGCACCAGCCGGGACAACTCCTACGAGCAGTACTTC.

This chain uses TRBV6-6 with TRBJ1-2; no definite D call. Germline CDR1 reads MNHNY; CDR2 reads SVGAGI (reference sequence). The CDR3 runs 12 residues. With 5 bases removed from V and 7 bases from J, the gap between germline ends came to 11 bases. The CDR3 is CASSNVPSGYTF. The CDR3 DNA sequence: TGTGCCAGCAGTAATGTACCTAGTGGCTACACCTTC.

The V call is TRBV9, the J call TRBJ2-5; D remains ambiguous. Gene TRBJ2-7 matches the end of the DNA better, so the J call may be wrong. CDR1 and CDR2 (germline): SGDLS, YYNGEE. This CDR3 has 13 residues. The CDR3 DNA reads TGTGCCAGCAGCGTAGACGGCGGCTACGAGCAGTACTTC. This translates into CASSVDGGYEQYF.

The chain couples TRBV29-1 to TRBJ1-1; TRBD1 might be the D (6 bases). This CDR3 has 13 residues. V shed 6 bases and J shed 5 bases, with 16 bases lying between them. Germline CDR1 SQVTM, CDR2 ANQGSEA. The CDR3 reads CSVGEGVRTEAFF. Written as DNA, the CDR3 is TGCAGCGTGGGGGAGGGGGTTAGGACTGAAGCTTTCTTT.

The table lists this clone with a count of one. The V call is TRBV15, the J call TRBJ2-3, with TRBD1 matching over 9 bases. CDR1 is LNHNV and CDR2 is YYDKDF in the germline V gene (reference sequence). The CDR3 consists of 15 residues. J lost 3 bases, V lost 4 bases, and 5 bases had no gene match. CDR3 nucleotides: TGTGCCACCAGCACACGACAGGGGGAAACAGATACGCAGTATTTT. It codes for CATSTRQGETDTQYF.

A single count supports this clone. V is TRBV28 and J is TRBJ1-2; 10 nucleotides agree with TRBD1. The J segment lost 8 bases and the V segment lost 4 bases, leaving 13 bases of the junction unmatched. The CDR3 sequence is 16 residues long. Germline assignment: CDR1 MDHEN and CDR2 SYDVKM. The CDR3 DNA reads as TGTGCCAGCAGTTCCACCGGGACAGGGGTGACGGGGGGCTACACCTTC. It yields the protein CASSSTGTGVTGGYTF.

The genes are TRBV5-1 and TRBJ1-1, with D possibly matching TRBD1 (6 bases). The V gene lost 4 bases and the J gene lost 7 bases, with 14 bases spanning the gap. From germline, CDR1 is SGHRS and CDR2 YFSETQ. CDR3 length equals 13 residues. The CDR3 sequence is CASSLGQQGEAFF. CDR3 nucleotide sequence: TGCGCCAGCAGCCTGGGACAACAAGGTGAAGCTTTCTTT.

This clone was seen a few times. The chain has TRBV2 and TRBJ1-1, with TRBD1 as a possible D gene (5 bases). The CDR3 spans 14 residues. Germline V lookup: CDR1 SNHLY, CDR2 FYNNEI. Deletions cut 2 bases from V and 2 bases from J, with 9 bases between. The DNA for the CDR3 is TGTGCCAGCAGTGAACAGGGCACAAACACTGAAGCTTTCTTT. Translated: CASSEQGTNTEAFF.

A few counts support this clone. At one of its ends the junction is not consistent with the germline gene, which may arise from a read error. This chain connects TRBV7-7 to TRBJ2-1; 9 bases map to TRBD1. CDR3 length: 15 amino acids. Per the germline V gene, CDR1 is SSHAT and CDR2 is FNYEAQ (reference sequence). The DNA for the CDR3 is TGTGCTAGCAGCCCAGACAGGGGGTCCTACAATGAGCAGTTCTTC. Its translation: CASSPDRGSYNEQFF.

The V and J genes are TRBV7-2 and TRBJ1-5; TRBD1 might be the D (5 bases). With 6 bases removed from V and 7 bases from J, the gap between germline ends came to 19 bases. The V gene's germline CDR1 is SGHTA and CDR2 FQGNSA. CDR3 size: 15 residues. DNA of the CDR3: TGTGCCAGCAGATTTAGGGGTCGGGTGGGCCAGCCCCAGCATTTT. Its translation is CASRFRGRVGQPQHF.

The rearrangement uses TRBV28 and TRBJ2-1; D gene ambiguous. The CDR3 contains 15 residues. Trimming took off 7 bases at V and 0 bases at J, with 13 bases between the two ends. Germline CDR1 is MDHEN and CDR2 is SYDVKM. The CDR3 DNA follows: TGTGCCAGCAACCCAACTCCACTCTCCTACAATGAGCAGTTCTTC. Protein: CASNPTPLSYNEQFF.

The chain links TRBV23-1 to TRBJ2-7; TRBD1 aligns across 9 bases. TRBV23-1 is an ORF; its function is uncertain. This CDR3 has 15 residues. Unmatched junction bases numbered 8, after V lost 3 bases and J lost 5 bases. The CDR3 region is CASSQPGQGRNEQYF. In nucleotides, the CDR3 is TGCGCCAGCAGTCAGCCGGGACAGGGTCGGAACGAGCAGTACTTC.

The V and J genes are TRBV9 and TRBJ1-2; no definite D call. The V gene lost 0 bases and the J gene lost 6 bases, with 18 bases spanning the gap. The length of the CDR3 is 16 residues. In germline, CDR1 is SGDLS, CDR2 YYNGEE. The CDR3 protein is CASSVDEGPTRHGYTF. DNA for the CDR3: TGTGCCAGCAGCGTAGATGAAGGCCCAACGCGGCATGGCTACACCTTC. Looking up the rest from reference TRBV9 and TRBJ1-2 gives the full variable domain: DSGVTQTPKHLITATGQRVTLRCSPRSGDLSVYWYQQSLDQGLQFLIQYYNGEERAKGNILERFSAQQFPDLHSELNLSSLELGDSALYFCASSVDEGPTRHGYTFGSGTRLTVV.

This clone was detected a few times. The CDR3 loop is CASSLAGLQNTEAFF. The CDR3 bases are TGCGCCAGCAGCTTGGCGGGACTCCAGAACACTGAAGCTTTCTTT. This sequence joins TRBV5-1 and TRBJ1-1; possible D gene TRBD1, 5 bases. Germline V gives CDR1 SGHRS, CDR2 YFSETQ. This CDR3 contains 15 residues. V lost 0 bases and J lost 1, with 10 bases in between.

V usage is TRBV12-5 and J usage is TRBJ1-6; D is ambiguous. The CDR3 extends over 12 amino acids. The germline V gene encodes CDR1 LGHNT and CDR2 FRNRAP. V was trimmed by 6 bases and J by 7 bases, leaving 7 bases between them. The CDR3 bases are TGTGCTAGTGGCCTCCCCAATTCACCCCTCCACTTT. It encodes CASGLPNSPLHF.

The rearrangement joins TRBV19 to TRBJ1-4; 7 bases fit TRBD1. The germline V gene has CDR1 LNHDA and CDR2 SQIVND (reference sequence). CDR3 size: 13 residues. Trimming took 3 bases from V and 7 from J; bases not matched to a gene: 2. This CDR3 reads CASSMRGREKLFF. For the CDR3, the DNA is TGTGCCAGTAGTATGAGGGGGCGTGAAAAACTGTTTTTT.

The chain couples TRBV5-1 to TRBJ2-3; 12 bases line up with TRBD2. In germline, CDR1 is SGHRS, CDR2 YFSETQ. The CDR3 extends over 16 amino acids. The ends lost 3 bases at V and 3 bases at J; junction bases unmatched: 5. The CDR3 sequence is CASSSLTSGRTDTQYF. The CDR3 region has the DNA TGCGCCAGCAGCTCCCTCACTAGCGGGAGGACAGATACGCAGTATTTT. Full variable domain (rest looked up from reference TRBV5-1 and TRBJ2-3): KAGVTQTPRYLIKTRGQQVTLSCSPISGHRSVSWYQQTPGQGLQFLFEYFSETQRNKGNFPGRFSGRQFSNSRSEMNVSTLELGDSALYLCASSSLTSGRTDTQYFGPGTRLTVL.

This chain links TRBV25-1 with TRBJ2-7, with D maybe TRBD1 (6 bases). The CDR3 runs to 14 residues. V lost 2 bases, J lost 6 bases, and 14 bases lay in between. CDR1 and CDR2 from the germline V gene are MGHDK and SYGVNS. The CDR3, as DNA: TGTGCCAGCAGTGAACAGGGGCAAAGAGGCGAGCAGTACTTC. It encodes CASSEQGQRGEQYF.

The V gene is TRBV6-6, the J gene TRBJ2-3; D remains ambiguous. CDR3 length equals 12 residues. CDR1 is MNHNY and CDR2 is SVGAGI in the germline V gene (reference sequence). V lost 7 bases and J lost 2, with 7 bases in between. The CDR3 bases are TGTGCCAGCACTAAAAACACAGATACGCAGTATTTT. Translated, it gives CASTKNTDTQYF.

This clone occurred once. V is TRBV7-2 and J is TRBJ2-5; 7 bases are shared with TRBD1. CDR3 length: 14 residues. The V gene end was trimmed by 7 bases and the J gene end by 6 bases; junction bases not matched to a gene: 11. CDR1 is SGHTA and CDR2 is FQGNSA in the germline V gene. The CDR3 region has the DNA TGTGCCAGCACCCAGACAGGGCTCCGTCAGACCCAGTACTTC. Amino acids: CASTQTGLRQTQYF.

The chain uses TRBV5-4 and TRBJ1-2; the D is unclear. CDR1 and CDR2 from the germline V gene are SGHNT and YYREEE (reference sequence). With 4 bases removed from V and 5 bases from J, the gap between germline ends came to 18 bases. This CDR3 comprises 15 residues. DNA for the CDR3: TGTGCCAGCAGCCCGGGGAGGGAGGGAGTTTATGGCTACACCTTC. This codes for CASSPGREGVYGYTF.

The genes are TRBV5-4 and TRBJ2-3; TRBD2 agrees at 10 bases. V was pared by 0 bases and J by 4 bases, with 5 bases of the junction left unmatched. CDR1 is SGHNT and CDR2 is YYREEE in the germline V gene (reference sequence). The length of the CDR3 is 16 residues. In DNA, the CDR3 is TGTGCCAGCAGCTTGGCTAGCGGGAGTTCTTCAGATACGCAGTATTTT. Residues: CASSLASGSSSDTQYF.

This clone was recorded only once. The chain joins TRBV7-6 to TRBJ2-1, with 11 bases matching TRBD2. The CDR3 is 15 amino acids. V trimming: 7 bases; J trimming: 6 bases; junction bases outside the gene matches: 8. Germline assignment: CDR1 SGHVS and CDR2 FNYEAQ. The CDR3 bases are TGTGCCAGCACCGCTAGCGGGAGGTATGGCAATGAGCAGTTCTTC. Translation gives CASTASGRYGNEQFF.

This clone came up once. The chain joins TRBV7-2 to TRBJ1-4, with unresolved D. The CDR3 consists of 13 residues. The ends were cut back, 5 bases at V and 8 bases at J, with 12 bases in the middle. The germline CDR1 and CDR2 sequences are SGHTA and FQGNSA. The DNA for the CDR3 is TGTGCCAGCAGCCCCCGATCCGGGGAAAAACTGTTTTTT. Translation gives CASSPRSGEKLFF.

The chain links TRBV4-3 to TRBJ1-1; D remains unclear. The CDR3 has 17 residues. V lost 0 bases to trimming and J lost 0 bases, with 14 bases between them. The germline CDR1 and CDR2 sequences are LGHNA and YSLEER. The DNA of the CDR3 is TGCGCCAGCAGCCAAGATTTTATGGCGACACTGAACACTGAAGCTTTCTTT. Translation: CASSQDFMATLNTEAFF.